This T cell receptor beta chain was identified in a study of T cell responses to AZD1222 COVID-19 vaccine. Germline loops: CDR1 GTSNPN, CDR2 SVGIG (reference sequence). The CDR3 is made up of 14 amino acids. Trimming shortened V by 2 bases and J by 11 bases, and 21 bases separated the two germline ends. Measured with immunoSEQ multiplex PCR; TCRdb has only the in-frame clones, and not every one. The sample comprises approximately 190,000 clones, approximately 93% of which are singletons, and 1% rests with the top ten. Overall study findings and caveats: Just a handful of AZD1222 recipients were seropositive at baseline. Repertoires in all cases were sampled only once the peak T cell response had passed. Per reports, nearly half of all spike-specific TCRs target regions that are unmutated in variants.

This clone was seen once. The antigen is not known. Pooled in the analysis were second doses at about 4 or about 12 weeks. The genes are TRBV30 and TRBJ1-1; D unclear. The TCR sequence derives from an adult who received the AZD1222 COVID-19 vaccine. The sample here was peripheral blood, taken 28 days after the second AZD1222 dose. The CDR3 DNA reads TGTGCCTGGAGTCGCCGTCGTGCGACCGATGGGGCTTTCTTT. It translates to CAWSRRRATDGAFF.